These 27 T cell receptor beta chains came from one sample sequenced in a study of cytomegalovirus exposure and HLA in healthy donors. Produced via immunoSEQ multiplex PCR; TCRdb's table is partial and in-frame only. The repertoire includes roughly 310,000 clones, approximately 85% of them detected once, and around 0.91% sits in the top ten. Specimen: PBMCs. Receptors originate from a man under 40 in good health and CMV-seronegative.

V and J are TRBV18 and TRBJ1-6; 11 bases are shared with TRBD1. The CDR3 has 14 amino acids. J was trimmed by 9 bases and V by 2 bases; bases with no gene match: 0. Germline V gene lookup returns CDR1 KGHSH and CDR2 LQKENI. CDR3 region: CASSPGQGASPLHF. DNA of the CDR3: TGTGCCAGCTCACCAGGACAGGGGGCTTCACCCCTCCACTTT.

V and J are TRBV4-1 and TRBJ2-3; D unclear. V lost 1 base and J lost 4, with 12 bases in between. This CDR3 has 15 amino acids. CDR1 and CDR2 (germline): MGHRA, YSYEKL. The CDR3 nucleotides are TGCGCCAGCAGCCAAGGTCCCTTAGCTTCAGATACGCAGTATTTT. Its translation: CASSQGPLASDTQYF.

The CDR3 here is CASIRQGNTGELFF. CDR3 bases: TGTGCCAGCATACGACAGGGAAACACCGGGGAGCTGTTTTTT. V usage is TRBV28 and J usage is TRBJ2-2; 7 bases are a match to TRBD1. The trim removed 7 bases at V and 2 bases at J, leaving 4 bases unmatched. Germline CDR1 and CDR2: MDHEN and SYDVKM. The CDR3 extends over 14 amino acids.

The chain has TRBV9 and TRBJ2-2; 8 positions agree with TRBD2. CDR1 is SGDLS, CDR2 YYNGEE, per germline. Trimming removed 2 bases from V and 8 bases from J; junction bases left unmatched: 11. The CDR3 contains 16 residues. The CDR3: CASSVPNGGGTGELFF. In DNA, the CDR3 is TGTGCCAGCAGCGTCCCTAACGGGGGGGGCACTGGGGAGCTGTTTTTT.

J is TRBJ2-2 and V is TRBV6-5, with 8 positions matching TRBD1. V was pared by 6 bases and J by 3 bases, with 6 bases of the junction left unmatched. CDR1 MNHEY and CDR2 SVGAGI come from the germline V gene. The CDR3 is 15 residues long. In DNA, the CDR3 is TGTGCCAGCAGACAGACAGGGGTGTACACCGGGGAGCTGTTTTTT. Encoded protein: CASRQTGVYTGELFF.

The chain links TRBV6-1 to TRBJ2-2, with TRBD2 identical over 10 bases. Unmatched junction bases numbered 4, after V lost 2 bases and J lost 4 bases. The germline V gene encodes CDR1 MNHNS and CDR2 SASEGT. The CDR3 is 16 amino acids. The CDR3 is CASSEQLAGSTGELFF. The CDR3, as DNA: TGTGCCAGCAGTGAACAACTAGCGGGGAGCACCGGGGAGCTGTTTTTT.

The J gene is TRBJ2-7, the V gene TRBV5-1, with TRBD2 as a possible D gene (6 bases). Between the trimmed V and J ends, which lost 2 bases and 6 bases, there was a span of 21 bases. CDR3 length: 16 amino acids. From germline, CDR1 is SGHRS and CDR2 YFSETQ. The CDR3 DNA reads TGCGCCAGCAGCTTAAGAACGGGACGGGACTTCATCGAGCAGTACTTC. Protein: CASSLRTGRDFIEQYF.

This chain joins TRBV14 and TRBJ2-1; 7 bases line up with TRBD1. CDR3 length: 16 residues. CDR1 and CDR2 from the germline V gene are SGHDN and FVKESK. V trimming: 1 base; J trimming: 2 bases; junction bases outside the gene matches: 5. CDR3 loop: CASSQGQGRTYNEQFF. The CDR3 nucleotides read TGTGCCAGCAGCCAAGGACAGGGTAGGACCTACAATGAGCAGTTCTTC.

This chain joins TRBV4-3 and TRBJ1-5; 8 bases align to TRBD1. V was pared by 4 bases and J by 2 bases, with 4 bases of the junction left unmatched. Germline V gene data show CDR1 as LGHNA and CDR2 as YSLEER. The CDR3 runs to 15 residues. The CDR3 protein is CASSRATGGNQPQHF. CDR3 bases: TGCGCCAGCAGCCGCGCGACAGGGGGCAATCAGCCCCAGCATTTT.

This chain links TRBV4-1 with TRBJ2-3, with 7 positions matching TRBD2. Looked up from germline, CDR1 is MGHRA and CDR2 is YSYEKL. The CDR3 consists of 16 residues. J lost 0 bases, V lost 6 bases, and 9 bases had no gene match. CDR3: CASSFLAALSTDTQYF. In nucleotides, the CDR3 is TGCGCCAGCAGTTTCCTAGCGGCCCTTAGCACAGATACGCAGTATTTT.

This chain uses TRBV2 with TRBJ2-5; maybe TRBD2 (6 bases). V dropped 1 base and J dropped 5 bases, with 14 bases sitting between them. This CDR3 has 15 amino acids. Germline-derived CDR1 and CDR2 are SNHLY and FYNNEI. The CDR3 spells CASSEGAGQDETQYF. CDR3 sequence (DNA): TGTGCCAGCAGTGAAGGGGCGGGGCAGGACGAGACCCAGTACTTC.

This clone has a single count. This chain uses TRBV4-1 with TRBJ2-7, with D unresolved. Looked up from germline, CDR1 is MGHRA and CDR2 is YSYEKL. V was shortened by 0 bases and J by 4 bases, with 7 bases between the two germline ends. The CDR3 spans 13 residues. Written as DNA, the CDR3 is TGCGCCAGCAGCCAAGATCAGCGTTACGAGCAGTACTTC. Residues: CASSQDQRYEQYF.

V usage is TRBV5-1 and J usage is TRBJ2-3; 12 positions match TRBD2. CDR3 length equals 16 residues. Per the germline V gene, CDR1 is SGHRS and CDR2 is YFSETQ. With V trimmed by 4 bases and J by 3 bases, 6 bases remained unmatched. Here the CDR3 reads CASSLPSGGATDTQYF. For the CDR3, the DNA is TGCGCCAGCAGCCTCCCTAGCGGGGGGGCGACAGATACGCAGTATTTT.

V is TRBV7-9 and J is TRBJ1-1, with D maybe TRBD1 (6 bases). Germline V CDR1 and CDR2: SEHNR, FQNEAQ (reference sequence). With 5 bases removed from V and 6 bases from J, the gap between germline ends came to 10 bases. The CDR3 is made up of 12 amino acids. CDR3 bases: TGTGCCAGCAGCGGACAGAGCCCTGAAGCTTTCTTT. Protein product: CASSGQSPEAFF. Variable domain in full (rest from reference TRBV7-9 and TRBJ1-1): DTGVSQNPRHKITKRGQNVTFRCDPISEHNRLYWYRQTLGQGPEFLTYFQNEAQLEKSRLLSDRFSAERPKGSFSTLEIQRTEQGDSAMYLCASSGQSPEAFFGQGTRLTVV.

The chain uses TRBV6-1 and TRBJ2-1; TRBD2 is a possible D gene (6 bases). Between the trimmed V and J ends, which lost 5 bases and 1 base, there was a span of 12 bases. The CDR3 has 15 amino acids. The V gene's germline CDR1 is MNHNS and CDR2 SASEGT. The CDR3 reads CASSSLGGSYNEQFF. Here the CDR3 DNA reads TGTGCCAGCAGTAGCCTGGGGGGTTCCTACAATGAGCAGTTCTTC.

J is TRBJ2-1 and V is TRBV20-1; D ambiguous. The V gene's germline CDR1 is DFQATT and CDR2 SNEGSKA (reference sequence). CDR3 size: 11 residues. Trimming cost V 2 bases and J 5 bases, with 4 bases left between them. The DNA for the CDR3 is TGCAGTGCTAGACCTCACAATGAGCAGTTCTTC. Protein sequence: CSARPHNEQFF.

V and J are TRBV7-2 and TRBJ1-3; 9 bases are a match to TRBD1. The CDR3 is made up of 15 amino acids. V lost 1 base, J lost 4 bases, and 2 bases stayed unmatched. Germline V gene data show CDR1 as SGHTA and CDR2 as FQGNSA. Here the CDR3 DNA reads TGTGCCAGCAGCTTAGGGGGGACAGGGGGAAACACCATATATTTT. It encodes CASSLGGTGGNTIYF.

This clone turned up a few times. The chain is built from TRBV29-1 and TRBJ1-2; 11 nucleotides agree with TRBD1. V dropped 1 base and J dropped 6; count of bases not matched to a gene: 1. This CDR3 contains 13 residues. Per germline, CDR1 SQVTM and CDR2 ANQGSEA. In DNA, the CDR3 is TGCAGCGTTGAAGGGGGACAGGGGGATGGCTACACCTTC. Protein product: CSVEGGQGDGYTF.

This rearrangement joins TRBV15 to TRBJ2-3; 10 nucleotides line up with TRBD1. The V gene's germline CDR1 is LNHNV and CDR2 YYDKDF (reference sequence). The CDR3 length is 16 residues. Trimming removed 5 bases from V and 1 base from J; junction bases left unmatched: 6. The CDR3 DNA sequence: TGTGCCACCAGCCTACGGGACAGGGGACGCACAGATACGCAGTATTTT. It is translated as CATSLRDRGRTDTQYF.

The chain has TRBV6-1 and TRBJ1-1; perhaps TRBD1 as D (5 bases). V was cut by 10 bases and J by 1 base, with 13 bases left in between. Per the germline V gene, CDR1 is MNHNS and CDR2 is SASEGT. This CDR3 contains 13 residues. The CDR3: CATRKQENTEAFF. The CDR3 coding sequence is TGTGCCACCAGAAAACAGGAGAACACTGAAGCTTTCTTT.

The chain joins TRBV7-7 to TRBJ2-1; 10 bases match TRBD2. After removal of 4 bases from V and 8 bases from J, the junction contained 8 bases not matched to a gene. This CDR3 contains 15 residues. Germline V gives CDR1 SSHAT, CDR2 FNYEAQ (reference sequence). CDR3 DNA: TGTGCCAGCAGCTCAAGCGGGGGGGCCAACGATGAGCAGTTCTTC. It yields the protein CASSSSGGANDEQFF.

The V gene is TRBV6-1, the J gene TRBJ1-2; D not resolved. CDR3 length: 13 residues. Trimming cost V 4 bases and J 7 bases, with 13 bases left between them. Germline V gene data show CDR1 as MNHNS and CDR2 as SASEGT. Written as DNA, the CDR3 is TGTGCCAGCAGTGTTTTGGTGGTCGGTGGCTACACCTTC. Protein product: CASSVLVVGGYTF.

The chain combines TRBV4-3 with TRBJ1-4; 8 nucleotides match TRBD1. V was clipped by 1 base and J by 7 bases; unmatched bases: 5. Germline CDR1 LGHNA, CDR2 YSLEER. The CDR3 runs 15 residues. The CDR3 region has the DNA TGCGCCAGCAGCCAAGGACAGGGGAGGGGTGAAAAACTGTTTTTT. Translating gives CASSQGQGRGEKLFF.

The CDR3 DNA is TGTGCCAGCAGTGAGACAGGGGTCACTGAAGCTTTCTTT. Protein: CASSETGVTEAFF. This rearrangement joins TRBV6-4 to TRBJ1-1; 8 bases fit TRBD1. CDR1 MRHNA and CDR2 SNTAGT come from the germline V gene. The J segment lost 4 bases and the V segment lost 3 bases, leaving 1 base of the junction unmatched. The CDR3 extends over 13 amino acids.

In DNA, the CDR3 is TGTGCCTGGAGTGTCAAGGGGGCCGCGGAAAAACTGTTTTTT. As protein: CAWSVKGAAEKLFF. The chain recombines TRBV30 with TRBJ1-4; 7 bases align to TRBD1. CDR3 length: 14 residues. Trimming took 0 bases from V and 8 from J; bases not matched to a gene: 6. Per germline, CDR1 GTSNPN and CDR2 SVGIG (reference sequence). Supplemented by reference TRBV30 and TRBJ1-4, the full variable domain reads SQTIHQWPATLVQPVGSPLSLECTVEGTSNPNLYWYRQAAGRGLQLLFYSVGIGQISSEVPQNLSASRPQDRQFILSSKKLLLSDSGFYLCAWSVKGAAEKLFFGSGTQLSVL.

The sample holds a few counts of this clone. The rearrangement uses TRBV7-9 and TRBJ1-2, with D unclear. Germline V gene lookup returns CDR1 SEHNR and CDR2 FQNEAQ (reference sequence). The CDR3 extends over 14 amino acids. Trimming stripped 7 bases from V and 4 bases from J, with 16 bases between. The CDR3 is CASTLDGGSYGYTF. Written as DNA, the CDR3 is TGTGCCAGCACGCTCGATGGCGGATCCTATGGCTACACCTTC.

This sequence joins TRBV7-9 and TRBJ1-3; D ambiguous. The germline V gene has CDR1 SEHNR and CDR2 FQNEAQ (reference sequence). Trimming cost V 1 base and J 0 bases, with 10 bases left between them. The CDR3 covers 16 residues. DNA for the CDR3: TGTGCCAGCAGCTTAGGAGGGCTCCTCTCTGGAAACACCATATATTTT. Translation gives CASSLGGLLSGNTIYF.